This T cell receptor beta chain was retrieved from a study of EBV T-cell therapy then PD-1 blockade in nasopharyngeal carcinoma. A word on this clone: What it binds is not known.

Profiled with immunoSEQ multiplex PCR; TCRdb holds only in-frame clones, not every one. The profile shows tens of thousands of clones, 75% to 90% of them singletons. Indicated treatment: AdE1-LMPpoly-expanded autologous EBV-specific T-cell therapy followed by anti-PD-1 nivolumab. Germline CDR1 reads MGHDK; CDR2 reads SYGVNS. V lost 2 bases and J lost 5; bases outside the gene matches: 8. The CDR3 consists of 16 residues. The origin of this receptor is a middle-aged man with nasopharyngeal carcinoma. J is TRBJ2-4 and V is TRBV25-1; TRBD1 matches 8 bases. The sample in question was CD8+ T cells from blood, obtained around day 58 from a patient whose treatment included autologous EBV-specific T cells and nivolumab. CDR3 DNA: TGTGCCAGCAGTGAAAGGTGGACAGGGCGGCAAAACATTCAGTACTTC. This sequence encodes CASSERWTGRQNIQYF.